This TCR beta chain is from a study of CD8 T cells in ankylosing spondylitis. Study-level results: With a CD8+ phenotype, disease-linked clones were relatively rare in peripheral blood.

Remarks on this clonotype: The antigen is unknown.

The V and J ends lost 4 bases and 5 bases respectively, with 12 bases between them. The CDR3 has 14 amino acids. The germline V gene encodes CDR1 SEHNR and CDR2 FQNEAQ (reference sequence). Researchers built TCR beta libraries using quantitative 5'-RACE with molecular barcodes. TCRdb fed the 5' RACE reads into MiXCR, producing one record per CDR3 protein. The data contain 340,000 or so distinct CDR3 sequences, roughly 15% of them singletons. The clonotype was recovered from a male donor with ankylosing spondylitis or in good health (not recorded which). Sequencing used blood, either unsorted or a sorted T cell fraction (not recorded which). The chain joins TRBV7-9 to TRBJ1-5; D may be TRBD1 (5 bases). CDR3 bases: TGTGCCAGCAGCTGGGGGGTCGGGGATCAGCCCCAGCATTTT. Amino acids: CASSWGVGDQPQHF.